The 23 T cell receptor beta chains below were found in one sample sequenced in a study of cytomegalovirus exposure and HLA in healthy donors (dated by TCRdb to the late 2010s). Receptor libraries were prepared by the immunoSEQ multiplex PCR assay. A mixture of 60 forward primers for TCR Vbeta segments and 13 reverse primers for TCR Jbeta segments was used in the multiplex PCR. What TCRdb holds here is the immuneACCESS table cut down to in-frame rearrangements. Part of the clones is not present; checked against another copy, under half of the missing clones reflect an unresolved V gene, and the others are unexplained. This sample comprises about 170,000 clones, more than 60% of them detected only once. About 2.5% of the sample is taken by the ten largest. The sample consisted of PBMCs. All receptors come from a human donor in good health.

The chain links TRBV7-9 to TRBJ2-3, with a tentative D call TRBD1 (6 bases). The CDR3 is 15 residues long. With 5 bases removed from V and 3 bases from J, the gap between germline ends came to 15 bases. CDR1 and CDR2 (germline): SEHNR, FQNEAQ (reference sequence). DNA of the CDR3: TGTGCCAGCAGCGTAGGGGCAGGGGCTACAGATACGCAGTATTTT. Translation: CASSVGAGATDTQYF.

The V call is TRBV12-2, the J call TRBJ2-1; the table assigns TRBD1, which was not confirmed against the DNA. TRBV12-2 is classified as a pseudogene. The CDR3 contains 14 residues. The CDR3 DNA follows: TGTGCAAGTCGCTTAGAAACAGGGGGGCCCGAGCAGTTCTTC. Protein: CASRLETGGPEQFF.

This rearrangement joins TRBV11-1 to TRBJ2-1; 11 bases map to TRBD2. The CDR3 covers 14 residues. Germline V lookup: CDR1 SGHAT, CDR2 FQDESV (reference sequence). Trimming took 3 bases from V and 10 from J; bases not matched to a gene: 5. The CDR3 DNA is TGTGCCAGCAGCTTTACTAGCGGGGGTTGGGAGCAGTTCTTC. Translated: CASSFTSGGWEQFF.

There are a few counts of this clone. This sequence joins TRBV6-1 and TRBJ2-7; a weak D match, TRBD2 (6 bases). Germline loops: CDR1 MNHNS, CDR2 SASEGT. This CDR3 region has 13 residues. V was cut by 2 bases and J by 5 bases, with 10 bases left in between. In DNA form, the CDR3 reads TGTGCCAGCAGTGAACCAGGGAGGCACGAGCAGTACTTC. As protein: CASSEPGRHEQYF.

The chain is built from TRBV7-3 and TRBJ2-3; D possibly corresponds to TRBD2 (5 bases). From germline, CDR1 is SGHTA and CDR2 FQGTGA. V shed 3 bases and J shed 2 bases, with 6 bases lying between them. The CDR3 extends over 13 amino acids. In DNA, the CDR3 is TGTGCCAGCAGCTTCGGGAACACAGATACGCAGTATTTT. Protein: CASSFGNTDTQYF.

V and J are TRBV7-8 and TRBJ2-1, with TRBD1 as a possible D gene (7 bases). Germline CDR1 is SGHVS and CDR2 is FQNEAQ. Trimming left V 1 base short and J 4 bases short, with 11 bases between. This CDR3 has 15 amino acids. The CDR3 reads CASSLGGTVYNEQFF. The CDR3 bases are TGTGCCAGCAGCTTAGGCGGGACAGTATACAATGAGCAGTTCTTC. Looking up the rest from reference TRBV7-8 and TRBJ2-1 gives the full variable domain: GAGVSQSPRYKVAKRGQDVALRCDPISGHVSLFWYQQALGQGPEFLTYFQNEAQLDKSGLPSDRFFAERPEGSVSTLKIQRTQQEDSAVYLCASSLGGTVYNEQFFGPGTRLTVL.

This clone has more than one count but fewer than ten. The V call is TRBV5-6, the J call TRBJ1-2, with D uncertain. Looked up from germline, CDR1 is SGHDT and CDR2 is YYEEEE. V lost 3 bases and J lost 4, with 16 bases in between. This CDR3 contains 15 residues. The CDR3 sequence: CASSSQRAASYGYTF. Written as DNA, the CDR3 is TGTGCCAGCAGCTCTCAGCGGGCTGCCTCCTATGGCTACACCTTC.

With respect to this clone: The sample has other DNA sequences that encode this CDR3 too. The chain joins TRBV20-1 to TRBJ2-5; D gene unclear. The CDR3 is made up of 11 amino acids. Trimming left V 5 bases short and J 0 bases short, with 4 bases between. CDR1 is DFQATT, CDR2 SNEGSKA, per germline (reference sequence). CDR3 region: CSALYQETQYF. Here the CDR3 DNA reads TGCAGTGCTCTCTACCAAGAGACCCAGTACTTC.

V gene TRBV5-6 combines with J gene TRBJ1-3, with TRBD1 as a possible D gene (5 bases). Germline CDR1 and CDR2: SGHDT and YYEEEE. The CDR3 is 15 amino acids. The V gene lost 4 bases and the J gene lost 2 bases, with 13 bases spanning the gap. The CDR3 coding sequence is TGTGCCAGCAGCCCTCAGGGAGGAGCTGGAAACACCATATATTTT. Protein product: CASSPQGGAGNTIYF.

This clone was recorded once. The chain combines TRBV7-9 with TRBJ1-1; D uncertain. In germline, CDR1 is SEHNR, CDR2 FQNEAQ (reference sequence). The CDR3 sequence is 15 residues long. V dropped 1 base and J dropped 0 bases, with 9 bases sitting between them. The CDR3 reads CASSLGMTMNTEAFF. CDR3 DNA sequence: TGTGCCAGCAGCTTAGGTATGACTATGAACACTGAAGCTTTCTTT.

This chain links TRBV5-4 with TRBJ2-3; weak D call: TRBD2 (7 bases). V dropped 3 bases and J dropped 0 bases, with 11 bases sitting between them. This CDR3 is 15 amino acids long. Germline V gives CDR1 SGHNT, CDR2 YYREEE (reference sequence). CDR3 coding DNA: TGTGCCAGCAGCTCGGGGGGCTGGAGCACAGATACGCAGTATTTT. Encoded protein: CASSSGGWSTDTQYF.

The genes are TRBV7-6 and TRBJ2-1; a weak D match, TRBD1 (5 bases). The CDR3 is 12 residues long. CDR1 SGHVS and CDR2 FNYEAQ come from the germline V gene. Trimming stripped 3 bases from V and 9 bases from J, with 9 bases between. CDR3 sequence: CASSFQGVEQFF. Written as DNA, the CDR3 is TGTGCCAGCAGCTTCCAGGGCGTTGAGCAGTTCTTC.

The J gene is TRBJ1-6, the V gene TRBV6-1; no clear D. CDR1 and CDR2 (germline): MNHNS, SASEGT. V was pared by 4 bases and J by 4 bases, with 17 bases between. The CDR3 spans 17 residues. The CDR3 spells CASSVPGPGRYNSPLHF. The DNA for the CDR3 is TGTGCCAGCAGTGTACCTGGGCCAGGAAGGTATAATTCACCCCTCCACTTT.

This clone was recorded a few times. The DNA of the CDR3 is TGTGCCAGCTCACCACCGTATAACTATGGCTACACCTTC. This sequence encodes CASSPPYNYGYTF. The chain carries TRBV18 and TRBJ1-2; no reliable D call. Trimming left V 0 bases short and J 1 base short, with 3 bases between. CDR3 length: 13 residues. The germline gives CDR1 KGHSH, CDR2 LQKENI.

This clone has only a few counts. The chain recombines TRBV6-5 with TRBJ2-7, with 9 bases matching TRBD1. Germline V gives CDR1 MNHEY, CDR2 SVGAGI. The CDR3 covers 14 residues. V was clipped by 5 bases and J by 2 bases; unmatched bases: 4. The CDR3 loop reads CASSPNRGPYEQYF. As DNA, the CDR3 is TGTGCCAGCAGTCCCAACAGGGGGCCCTACGAGCAGTACTTC.

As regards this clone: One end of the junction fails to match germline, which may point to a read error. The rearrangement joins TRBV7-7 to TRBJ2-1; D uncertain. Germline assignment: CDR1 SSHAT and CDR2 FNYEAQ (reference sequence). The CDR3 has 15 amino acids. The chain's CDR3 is CASSFGLDSYNEQFF. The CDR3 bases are TGTGCTAGCAGCTTCGGCCTAGACTCCTACAATGAGCAGTTCTTC.

In DNA form, the CDR3 reads TGTGCCAGCAGCCTAGGGACTAGCGGGGAGGTAAACACCGGGGAGCTGTTTTTT. It codes for CASSLGTSGEVNTGELFF. The V gene is TRBV7-9, the J gene TRBJ2-2; 13 bases fit TRBD2. Germline V gene data show CDR1 as SEHNR and CDR2 as FQNEAQ (reference sequence). The CDR3 has 18 amino acids. Losses at the gene ends were 5 bases for V and 2 bases for J; bases not matched to a gene: 8.

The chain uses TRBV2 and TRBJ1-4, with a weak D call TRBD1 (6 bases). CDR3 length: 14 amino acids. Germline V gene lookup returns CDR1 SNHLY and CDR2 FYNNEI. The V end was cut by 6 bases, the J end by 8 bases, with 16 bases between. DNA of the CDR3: TGTGCCAGCAGCGGACAGCGCAGAGGAGAAAAACTGTTTTTT. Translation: CASSGQRRGEKLFF.

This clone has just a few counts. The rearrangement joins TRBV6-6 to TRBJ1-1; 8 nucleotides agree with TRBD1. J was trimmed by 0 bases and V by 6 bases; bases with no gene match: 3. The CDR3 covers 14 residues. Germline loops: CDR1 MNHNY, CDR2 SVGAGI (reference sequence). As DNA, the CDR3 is TGTGCCAGCAGCCAGGACAGGGTGAACACTGAAGCTTTCTTT. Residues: CASSQDRVNTEAFF.

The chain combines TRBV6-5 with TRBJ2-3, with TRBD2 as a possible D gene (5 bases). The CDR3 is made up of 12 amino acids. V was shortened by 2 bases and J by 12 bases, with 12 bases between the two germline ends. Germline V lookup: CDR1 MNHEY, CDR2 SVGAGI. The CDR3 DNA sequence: TGTGCCAGCAGTTACCTCAATGGACTCCAGTATTTT. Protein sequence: CASSYLNGLQYF.

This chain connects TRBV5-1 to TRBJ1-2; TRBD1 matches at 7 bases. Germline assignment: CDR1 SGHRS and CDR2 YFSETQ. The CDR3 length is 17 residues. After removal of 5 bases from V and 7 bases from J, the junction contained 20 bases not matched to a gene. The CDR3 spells CASRPDPQGQGVGGYTF. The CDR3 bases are TGCGCCAGCAGGCCGGACCCACAGGGGCAGGGGGTTGGTGGCTACACCTTC.

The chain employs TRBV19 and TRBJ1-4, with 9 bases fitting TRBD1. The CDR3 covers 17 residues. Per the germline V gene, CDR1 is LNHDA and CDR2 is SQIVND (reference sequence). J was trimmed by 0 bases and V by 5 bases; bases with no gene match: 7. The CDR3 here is CASSSTGGDATNEKLFF. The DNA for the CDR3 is TGTGCCAGTAGTTCGACAGGGGGGGATGCAACTAATGAAAAACTGTTTTTT.

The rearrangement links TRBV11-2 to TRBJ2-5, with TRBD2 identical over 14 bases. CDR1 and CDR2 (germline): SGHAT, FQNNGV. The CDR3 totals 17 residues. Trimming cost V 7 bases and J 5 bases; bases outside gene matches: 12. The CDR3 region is CASTLGRLAGGMETQYF. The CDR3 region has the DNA TGTGCCAGCACCCTCGGGAGACTAGCGGGGGGGATGGAGACCCAGTACTTC.